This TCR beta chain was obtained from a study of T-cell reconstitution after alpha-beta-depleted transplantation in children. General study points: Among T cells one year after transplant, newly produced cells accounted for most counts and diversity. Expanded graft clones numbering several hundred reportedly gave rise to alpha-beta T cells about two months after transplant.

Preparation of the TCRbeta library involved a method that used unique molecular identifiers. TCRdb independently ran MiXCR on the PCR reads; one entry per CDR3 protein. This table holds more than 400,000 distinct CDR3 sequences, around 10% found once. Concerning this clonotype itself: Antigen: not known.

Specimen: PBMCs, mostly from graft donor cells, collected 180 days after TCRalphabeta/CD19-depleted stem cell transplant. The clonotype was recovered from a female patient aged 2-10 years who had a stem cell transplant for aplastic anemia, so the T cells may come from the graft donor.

The DNA for the CDR3 is TGCAGTGCTAGAGGGGACAGGGGGTCGCTTGAAGCTTTCTTT. This codes for CSARGDRGSLEAFF. The chain recombines TRBV20-1 with TRBJ1-1, with 11 bases identical to TRBD1. Germline lookup yields CDR1 DFQATT and CDR2 SNEGSKA (reference sequence). The CDR3 runs 14 residues. V lost 1 base and J lost 7; bases outside the gene matches: 5.